Here is one T cell receptor beta chain with its context. Per the original data handling: Amplification of reference gene primers was used by the study to estimate nucleated cell counts. Profiling relied on immunoSEQ multiplex PCR, and the TCRdb table lists in-frame clones only, not all of them. Clonal size and the V and J genes are those of that table, whereas D and trimming came from the DNA. The sample has 90,000 to 140,000 clones, approximately 72% seen once. The data are from a study of blood T cell repertoires in COVID-19. Study-wide background: From the United States, Italy and Spain came samples of acute and convalescent COVID-19.

The sequence came from a woman in her 70s with acute or convalescent COVID-19. The sequenced sample consisted of peripheral blood.

The CDR3 DNA follows: TGTGCCAGCAGTTTTCCGGGACTAGGGGGGGATACGCAGTATTTT. As protein: CASSFPGLGGDTQYF. V usage is TRBV2 and J usage is TRBJ2-3, with 8 bases matching TRBD2. V gave up 5 bases and J gave up 6 bases; unmatched junction bases: 10. The CDR3 has 15 residues. CDR1 is SNHLY and CDR2 is FYNNEI in the germline V gene.